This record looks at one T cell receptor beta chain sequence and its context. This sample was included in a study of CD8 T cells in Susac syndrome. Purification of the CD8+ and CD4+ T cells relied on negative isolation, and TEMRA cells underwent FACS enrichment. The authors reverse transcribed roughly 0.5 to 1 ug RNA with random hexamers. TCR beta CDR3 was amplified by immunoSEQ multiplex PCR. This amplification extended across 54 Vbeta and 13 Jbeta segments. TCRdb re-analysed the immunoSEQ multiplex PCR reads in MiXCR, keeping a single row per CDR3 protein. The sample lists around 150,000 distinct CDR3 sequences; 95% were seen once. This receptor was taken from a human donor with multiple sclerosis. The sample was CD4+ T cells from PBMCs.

CDR3 nucleotide sequence: TGCAGCGTTGCTACTAGCGGGGCGTCCTACGAGCAGTACTTC. This translates into CSVATSGASYEQYF. The chain joins TRBV29-1 to TRBJ2-7; 10 bases are a match to TRBD2. V lost 4 bases to trimming and J lost 1 base; unmatched junction nucleotides: 4. CDR1 and CDR2 from the germline V gene are SQVTM and ANQGSEA. The CDR3 is 14 residues long.